The 12 T cell receptor beta chains reported below all come from one sample, sequenced in a study of beta chain features in type 1 diabetes. Since all of the isolated RNA was reverse transcribed, expressed TCRB transcripts were what got sequenced. Libraries were prepared by immunoSEQ multiplex PCR; TCRdb keeps only in-frame clonotypes and omits some of them. The table lists about 220,000 clones, roughly a tenth of them singletons. The material sequenced was central memory CD4+ T cells from blood. The receptor source for this set is a man aged 18-30 years in good health.

The V call is TRBV15, the J call TRBJ2-1; TRBD2 matches 11 bases. The CDR3 is made up of 20 amino acids. The germline V gene encodes CDR1 LNHNV and CDR2 YYDKDF (reference sequence). V trimming: 0 bases; J trimming: 0 bases; junction bases outside the gene matches: 10. The CDR3 DNA sequence: TGTGCCACCAGCAGAGATCTAGGGACTAGCGGATTGAGCTCCTACAATGAGCAGTTCTTC. Translation gives CATSRDLGTSGLSSYNEQFF.

This clone was seen ten or more times. This chain joins TRBV7-9 and TRBJ2-7; D gene ambiguous. The CDR3 covers 12 residues. V lost 5 bases, J lost 1 base, and 6 bases lay in between. Germline-derived CDR1 and CDR2 are SEHNR and FQNEAQ (reference sequence). The CDR3 loop is CASSGRSYEQYF. CDR3 DNA sequence: TGTGCCAGCAGCGGCAGATCCTACGAGCAGTACTTC.

This clone was counted many times. The CDR3 DNA is TGTGCCAGCAGATCGACTAGCGGGACGGAGACCCAGTACTTC. Translation: CASRSTSGTETQYF. This chain connects TRBV2 to TRBJ2-5; 11 bases line up with TRBD2. This CDR3 comprises 14 residues. V lost 6 bases to trimming and J lost 5 bases; unmatched junction nucleotides: 5. Germline V gene sequence: CDR1 SNHLY, CDR2 FYNNEI.

This clone was counted between two and nine times. V is TRBV5-1 and J is TRBJ2-2, with D unresolved. Trimming cost V 1 base and J 0 bases, with 7 bases left between them. From germline, CDR1 is SGHRS and CDR2 YFSETQ. CDR3 length: 15 residues. The CDR3 DNA sequence: TGCGCCAGCAGCTTGAACCCCACGAACACCGGGGAGCTGTTTTTT. It yields the protein CASSLNPTNTGELFF.

This clone occurred many times. The genes are TRBV7-9 and TRBJ1-1; D is unresolved. CDR1 is SEHNR, CDR2 FQNEAQ, per germline (reference sequence). The CDR3 is 12 amino acids. V lost 5 bases, J lost 6 bases, and 10 bases lay in between. The DNA of the CDR3 is TGTGCCAGCAGCAACCAAAAATCTGAAGCTTTCTTT. Its translation is CASSNQKSEAFF.

This chain uses TRBV2 with TRBJ2-5, with D uncertain. The CDR3 loop spans 14 amino acids. The V and J ends lost 6 bases and 3 bases respectively, with 14 bases between them. Germline CDR1 is SNHLY and CDR2 is FYNNEI. The CDR3 reads CASREQLSKETQYF. The CDR3 DNA follows: TGTGCCAGCAGAGAACAGCTAAGTAAAGAGACCCAGTACTTC.

This chain links TRBV7-2 with TRBJ2-1; 7 bases agree with TRBD1. Germline CDR1 is SGHTA and CDR2 is FQGNSA. V lost 5 bases and J lost 0; bases outside the gene matches: 4. CDR3 size: 15 residues. CDR3 region: CASSRDSGSYNEQFF. The DNA of the CDR3 is TGTGCCAGCAGCCGGGACAGCGGCTCCTACAATGAGCAGTTCTTC.

The chain has TRBV9 and TRBJ2-3; TRBD2 might be the D (6 bases). This CDR3 has 17 residues. V gave up 1 base and J gave up 1 base, with 16 bases separating them. Per the germline V gene, CDR1 is SGDLS and CDR2 is YYNGEE. The CDR3 spells CASSVQGGDWGTDTQYF. The CDR3 bases are TGTGCCAGCAGCGTACAGGGAGGCGATTGGGGCACAGATACGCAGTATTTT.

This chain connects TRBV5-1 to TRBJ2-3; 10 bases align to TRBD1. Germline-derived CDR1 and CDR2 are SGHRS and YFSETQ. The CDR3 consists of 15 residues. J gave up 1 base and V 8 bases, and 7 bases lay outside the gene matches. CDR3: CASTATGGGTDTQYF. The CDR3 region has the DNA TGCGCCAGTACAGCGACAGGGGGCGGCACAGATACGCAGTATTTT.

The V call is TRBV28, the J call TRBJ2-7; 7 bases are a match to TRBD1. Germline CDR1 is MDHEN and CDR2 is SYDVKM. The length of the CDR3 is 13 residues. J lost 3 bases, V lost 7 bases, and 6 bases had no gene match. This CDR3 reads CASTRTGYYEQYF. In nucleotides, the CDR3 is TGTGCCAGCACGAGGACAGGATACTACGAGCAGTACTTC.

The sample holds a few counts of this clone. This could be a read error, since a much larger clone is one nucleotide away. The chain uses TRBV11-3 and TRBJ2-2; D not resolved. Trimming removed 4 bases from V and 2 bases from J, with 5 bases in between. The germline V gene encodes CDR1 SGHNT and CDR2 YENEEA. The CDR3 has 13 residues. The CDR3, as DNA: TGTGCCAGCAGCTCGATTAACACCGGGGAGCTGTTTTTT. Its translation: CASSSINTGELFF.

The gene calls are TRBV14 and TRBJ2-7; TRBD1 matches at 9 bases. The ends lost 6 bases at V and 7 bases at J; junction bases unmatched: 7. The CDR3 has 13 residues. Per the germline V gene, CDR1 is SGHDN and CDR2 is FVKESK. The CDR3 DNA sequence: TGTGCCAGCAGGACAGGGGGTTCGAGAGAGCAGTACTTC. Amino acids: CASRTGGSREQYF. Filled out from reference TRBV14 and TRBJ2-7, the complete variable domain reads EAGVTQFPSHSVIEKGQTVTLRCDPISGHDNLYWYRRVMGKEIKFLLHFVKESKQDESGMPNNRFLAERTGGTYSTLKVQPAELEDSGVYFCASRTGGSREQYFGPGTRLTVT.